This T cell receptor (beta chain) was identified in a study of OX40 agonist ivuxolimab in advanced cancers. Patients who had autoimmune disease history or got systemic immunosuppression were left out. With 5 bases removed from V and 7 bases from J, the gap between germline ends came to 33 bases. This CDR3 has 19 residues. In germline, CDR1 is MDHEN, CDR2 SYDVKM. A note on this clone: Antigen: not known.

Study observations and caveats: Among expanded peripheral T cells, antigen specificity went undetermined.

Assay used: immunoSEQ multiplex PCR; TCRdb lists only in-frame clones, some missing. The sample has roughly 92,000 clones, roughly 89% seen once. The V and J genes are TRBV28 and TRBJ2-7, with D tentatively TRBD1 or TRBD2 (5 bases each). This sequence was found in an adult with an advanced solid tumor such as melanoma, head and neck, liver or kidney cancer. The sequences come from CD4+ or CD8+ T cells sorted from blood, collected in a trial of the OX40 agonist ivuxolimab. The CDR3 nucleotides are TGTGCCAGCAGTACCACCCGGGACCCGAGGCGGTACGGGGTGGGGGAGCAGTACTTC. Translation: CASSTTRDPRRYGVGEQYF.